This TCR beta chain comes out of a study of blood T cell repertoires in COVID-19 (dated by TCRdb to 2018 to 2021). Turning to the overall study: Collaborator samples came from the United States, Italy and Spain and covered acute and convalescent phases of COVID-19. The material from the prospective study consisted of cDNA or gDNA derived from T cells, B-cell-depleted T cells, or PBMCs. Subjects who had been exposed to COVID-19, were actively infected with it, or had recovered from it provided the deeply sampled blood TCRbeta repertoires that made up the dataset. A freely available public database, intended as a resource for researchers studying the immune response to SARS-CoV-2, is where the repertoires were released. The samples were drawn from the first 160 participants of the ongoing ImmuneRACE study and from 950 to 1,500 subjects provided by 6 global collaborators. The sample metadata nearly always contained a de-identified subject ID, COVID-19 status, age in years and sex. Where available, HLA class I and class II types were obtained from metadata supplied by the sample provider rather than from assay-based typing.

TCRbeta CDR3 regions were amplified from genomic DNA by means of the immunoSEQ Assay, a bias-controlled multiplex PCR. Regarding the original processing steps: The number of nucleated cells in each sample was estimated by amplification of reference gene primers within the assay. Sequence reads were collapsed and filtered to measure the absolute abundance of every unique TCRbeta CDR3 rearrangement. For each sample, productive Simpson clonality was calculated by taking the square root of Simpson's diversity index across productive rearrangements. TCRdb took this table from immuneACCESS and kept in-frame rearrangements with V and J called. Such tables lack part of the clones; where checked against another copy, unresolved V genes explain under half of the gap, and the rest is unexplained. V, J and clone size were drawn from that table, and D and trimming were deduced from the DNA. The sample data list under 250,000 clones, and 83% of these were observed just once. The top ten hold 3% to 4.5% of the sample.

The paper's findings and limits, for the study overall: How much clinical and demographic metadata was included differed by source and by participant, and the metadata was provided uncurated.

Participants in the prospective study were enrolled through a virtual design, were aged about 18 to 100 years, and lived in roughly 24 United States geographic areas. Cohort assignment in the prospective study relied on participant-reported clinical history from a screening survey and a study questionnaire. Exposed participants had been in contact, within 2 weeks of entering the study, with a person who had a PCR-confirmed or clinician-diagnosed case of COVID-19. In the prospective study, mobile phlebotomists collected whole blood, serum and a nasopharyngeal or oropharyngeal swab from each participant. Participants in the prospective study had the option to provide additional blood draws and questionnaires over an approximately 2-month period. Before DNA extraction, blood samples from the prospective study were shipped at room temperature or frozen. Note on this clone: No cognate antigen has been identified for it. Base-call qualities are not available, and no considerably larger clone is one nucleotide away.

Sequences were obtained from PBMCs or T cells enriched from blood (not recorded which). This clonotype originated in a woman aged 40 to 55 who had been exposed to COVID-19.

The CDR3 sequence is CASSLTGTRWTQYF. In nucleotide form, the sequence is TGTGCCAGCAGCCTTACAGGGACCCGGTGGACCCAGTACTTC. The chain was built from TRBV7-8 and TRBJ2-5, with TRBD1 as a weak D call on 6 bases. The germline V gene sets CDR1 to SGHVS and CDR2 to FQNEAQ. The trim is 5 bases for V and 7 bases for J, with a gap of 17 bases between the germline ends. Taken from cysteine to phenylalanine, the CDR3 has 14 residues. Kept here is only the CDR3 DNA, which spans 42 bases and is read in frame from base 1.